Listed here are 15 T cell receptor beta chains from one sample, sequenced in a study of cytomegalovirus exposure and HLA in healthy donors. This PCR relied on a set of 60 Vbeta primers and 13 Jbeta primers. Some clones are missing from TCRdb's copy, which holds only in-frame ones; the method was immunoSEQ multiplex PCR. The data show around 100,000 clones, around 60% seen once. The sample taken for sequencing was PBMCs. These receptors were collected from a man aged 25 to 40 in good health and CMV-seropositive.

This chain connects TRBV18 to TRBJ2-5; 9 nucleotides align to TRBD2. The CDR3 length is 15 residues. V trimming: 3 bases; J trimming: 1 base; junction bases outside the gene matches: 3. Germline V gene lookup returns CDR1 KGHSH and CDR2 LQKENI. The CDR3: CASSPPAGGQETQYF. CDR3 DNA sequence: TGTGCCAGCTCACCGCCAGCGGGGGGCCAAGAGACCCAGTACTTC. The entire variable domain, with the rest obtained from reference TRBV18 and TRBJ2-5, is as follows: NAGVMQNPRHLVRRRGQEARLRCSPMKGHSHVYWYRQLPEEGLKFMVYLQKENIIDESGMPKERFSAEFPKEGPSILRIQQVVRGDSAAYFCASSPPAGGQETQYFGPGTRLLVL.

This chain joins TRBV7-8 and TRBJ1-3; D is ambiguous. Germline loops: CDR1 SGHVS, CDR2 FQNEAQ. V gave up 1 base and J gave up 0 bases, with 10 bases separating them. The CDR3 runs to 16 residues. CDR3 protein: CASSLGPLFSGNTIYF. Written as DNA, the CDR3 is TGTGCCAGCAGCTTAGGCCCGCTATTCTCTGGAAACACCATATATTTT.

This rearrangement joins TRBV6-5 to TRBJ2-3; the match to TRBD2 covers 8 bases. CDR1 is MNHEY and CDR2 is SVGAGI in the germline V gene. CDR3 length: 12 amino acids. CDR3 loop: CSSAGGADTQYF. As DNA, the CDR3 is TGTTCCTCGGCGGGGGGTGCAGATACGCAGTATTTT.

The CDR3, as DNA: TGCGCCAGCAGCGGCCAAGGAGGAGAGACCCAGTACTTC. The encoded protein is CASSGQGGETQYF. The chain employs TRBV5-1 and TRBJ2-5, with D possibly matching TRBD2 (5 bases). Trimming took off 4 bases at V and 4 bases at J, with 11 bases between the two ends. There are 13 residues in the CDR3. Germline V CDR1 and CDR2: SGHRS, YFSETQ.

V usage is TRBV7-9 and J usage is TRBJ2-3, with a weak D call TRBD1 (6 bases). The CDR3 length is 17 residues. Germline V gene data show CDR1 as SEHNR and CDR2 as FQNEAQ (reference sequence). The germline V and J ends were trimmed by 0 bases and 0 bases, with 13 bases remaining between them. CDR3 in amino acids: CASSLARGTTSTDTQYF. CDR3 in DNA: TGTGCCAGCAGCTTAGCGCGAGGGACAACTAGCACAGATACGCAGTATTTT.

There are a few counts of this clone. V is TRBV6-1 and J is TRBJ2-3, with a possible D match to TRBD1 (5 bases). Trimming removed 5 bases at V and 2 bases at J, with 11 bases between. Germline V gives CDR1 MNHNS, CDR2 SASEGT. The CDR3 is 14 amino acids. The CDR3 nucleotides are TGTGCCAGCAGTTTAGGGGCCATCACAGATACGCAGTATTTT. The encoded protein is CASSLGAITDTQYF.

J is TRBJ2-7 and V is TRBV6-1; no reliable D call. The germline CDR1 and CDR2 sequences are MNHNS and SASEGT. Trimming shortened V by 0 bases and J by 5 bases, and 8 bases separated the two germline ends. The length of the CDR3 is 13 residues. CDR3 nucleotides: TGTGCCAGCAGTGAAGCTGAGAACGACGAGCAGTACTTC. This codes for CASSEAENDEQYF.

The gene calls are TRBV9 and TRBJ2-1, with D possibly matching TRBD2 (5 bases). V was shortened by 0 bases and J by 2 bases, with 9 bases between the two germline ends. The CDR3 consists of 15 residues. The V gene's germline CDR1 is SGDLS and CDR2 YYNGEE. CDR3 DNA: TGTGCCAGCAGCGTAGCCCTCGGGACCTACAATGAGCAGTTCTTC. Protein sequence: CASSVALGTYNEQFF.

This clone was seen more than once but under ten times. The chain is built from TRBV6-4 and TRBJ1-6; D unresolved. This CDR3 region has 13 residues. V shed 0 bases and J shed 9 bases, with 6 bases lying between them. Germline values: CDR1 MRHNA, CDR2 SNTAGT. CDR3: CASSDSGASPLHF. DNA for the CDR3: TGTGCCAGCAGTGACTCAGGAGCTTCACCCCTCCACTTT.

V and J are TRBV5-4 and TRBJ1-3; 11 bases map to TRBD1. V was clipped by 2 bases and J by 8 bases; unmatched bases: 6. The CDR3 is 15 residues long. Germline-derived CDR1 and CDR2 are SGHNT and YYREEE (reference sequence). The CDR3 is CASSFRTGGRDTIYF. The CDR3 DNA sequence: TGTGCCAGCAGCTTTCGGACAGGGGGCCGGGACACCATATATTTT.

V is TRBV2 and J is TRBJ1-5; D remains unclear. The CDR3 is 17 residues long. Germline assignment: CDR1 SNHLY and CDR2 FYNNEI. V was shortened by 3 bases and J by 0 bases, with 15 bases between the two germline ends. CDR3 region: CASSEWEQPYSNQPQHF. Here the CDR3 DNA reads TGTGCCAGCAGTGAGTGGGAGCAGCCGTATAGCAATCAGCCCCAGCATTTT.

With regard to this clone: Other DNA variants within this sample encode the same CDR3. The chain links TRBV10-1 to TRBJ1-2; no firm D call. CDR1 and CDR2 from the germline V gene are WNHNN and SYGVQD (reference sequence). The CDR3 is made up of 13 amino acids. The germline V and J ends were trimmed by 7 bases and 4 bases, with 13 bases remaining between them. CDR3 coding DNA: TGCGCCAGCATCTCCCAGGAATCCTATGGCTACACCTTC. This gives the protein CASISQESYGYTF.

V and J are TRBV11-3 and TRBJ2-7, with TRBD2 as a possible D gene (6 bases). The V end was cut by 4 bases, the J end by 2 bases, with 18 bases between. The CDR3 is 16 amino acids. Germline values: CDR1 SGHNT, CDR2 YENEEA. The CDR3 protein is CASSSFRGGEAYEQYF. In nucleotides, the CDR3 is TGTGCCAGCAGCTCCTTCCGAGGCGGGGAGGCCTACGAGCAGTACTTC.

This clone was detected once. The CDR3 is CASSQEFTGTVVSYEQYF. In DNA form, the CDR3 reads TGTGCCAGCAGCCAAGAATTTACAGGGACCGTGGTAAGCTACGAGCAGTACTTC. This chain connects TRBV4-2 to TRBJ2-7; D possibly corresponds to TRBD1 (6 bases). V lost 0 bases to trimming and J lost 3 bases, with 21 bases between them. This CDR3 has 18 residues. CDR1 LGHNA and CDR2 YNFKEQ come from the germline V gene.

The chain has TRBV7-3 and TRBJ2-1; TRBD2 aligns across 7 bases. The V gene end was trimmed by 6 bases and the J gene end by 0 bases; junction bases not matched to a gene: 5. CDR3 length equals 15 residues. CDR1 is SGHTA and CDR2 is FQGTGA in the germline V gene. This CDR3 is CASSLAASSYNEQFF. Here the CDR3 DNA reads TGTGCCAGCAGTCTAGCGGCCAGCTCCTACAATGAGCAGTTCTTC.